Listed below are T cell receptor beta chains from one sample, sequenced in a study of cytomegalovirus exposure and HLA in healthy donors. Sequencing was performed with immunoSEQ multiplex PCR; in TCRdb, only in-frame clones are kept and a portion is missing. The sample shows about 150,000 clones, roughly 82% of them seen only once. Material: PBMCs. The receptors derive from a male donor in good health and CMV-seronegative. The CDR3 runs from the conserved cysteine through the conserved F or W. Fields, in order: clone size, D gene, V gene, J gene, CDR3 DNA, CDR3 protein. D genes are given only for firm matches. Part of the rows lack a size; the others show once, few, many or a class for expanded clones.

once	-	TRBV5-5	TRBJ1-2	TGTGCCAGCAGCTTGAGCGAGATCTATGGCTACACCTTC	CASSLSEIYGYTF
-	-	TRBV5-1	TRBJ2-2	TGCGCCAGCAGCTTGGCCATTGGGCCGAACACCGGGGAGCTGTTTTTT	CASSLAIGPNTGELFF
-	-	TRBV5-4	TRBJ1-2	TGTGCCAGCAGCTGGGGCGGCCAGATTACTAACTATGGCTACACCTTC	CASSWGGQITNYGYTF
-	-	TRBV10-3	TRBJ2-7	TGTGCCATCAGTCCGTCTAACTACGAGCAGTACTTC	CAISPSNYEQYF
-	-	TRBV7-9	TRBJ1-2	TGTTCCAGCAGCTTAGCACAGCTCTGGTATACCTTC	CSSSLAQLWYTF
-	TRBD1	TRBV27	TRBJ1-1	TGTGCCAGCAGGGACAGGCTGAACACTGAAGCTTTCTTT	CASRDRLNTEAFF
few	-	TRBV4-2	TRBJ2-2	TGTGCCAGCAGCCAGGAGACTCGGGGGACGAACACCGGGGAGCTGTTTTTT	CASSQETRGTNTGELFF
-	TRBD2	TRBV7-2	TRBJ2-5	TGTGCCACCGGGGGAGGGAGGGAAGAGACCCAGTACTTC	CATGGGREETQYF
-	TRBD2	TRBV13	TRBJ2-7	TGTGCCAGCAGCTCGCCGGGACTAGCGGGATCCGAGCAGTACTTC	CASSSPGLAGSEQYF
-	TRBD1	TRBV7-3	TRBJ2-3	TGTGCCAGCAGCCAAGGGGTGACAGGGGCAGATACGCAGTATTTT	CASSQGVTGADTQYF
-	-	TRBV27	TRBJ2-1	TGTGCCAGCACTAGCAATCGGGTCTACAATGAGCAGTTCTTC	CASTSNRVYNEQFF
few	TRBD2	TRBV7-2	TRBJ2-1	TGTGCCAGCAGCTTAAGGCTAGCGGGGGTCTACAATGAGCAGTTCTTC	CASSLRLAGVYNEQFF
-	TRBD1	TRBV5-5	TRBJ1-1	TGTGCCAGCAGCCCACGGACAGGGCTGAACACTGAAGCTTTCTTT	CASSPRTGLNTEAFF
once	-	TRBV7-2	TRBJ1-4	TGTGCCAGCAGCCGAGGAAGACAGCGGGGAGATGAAAAACTGTTTTTT	CASSRGRQRGDEKLFF
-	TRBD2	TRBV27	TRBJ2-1	TGTGCCAGCAGTCCCGGGACTAGCGGCTACAATGAGCAGTTCTTC	CASSPGTSGYNEQFF
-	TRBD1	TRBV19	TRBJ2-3	TGTGCCACCAGGGACAGGGCGGGCACAGATACGCAGTATTTT	CATRDRAGTDTQYF
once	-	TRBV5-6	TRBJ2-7	TGTGCCAGCAGCTCCTGGGGCGTCGGGACACGATACTACGAGCAGTACTTC	CASSSWGVGTRYYEQYF
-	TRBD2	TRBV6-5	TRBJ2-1	TGTGCCAGCAGTTACTCCCGGGCTAGCGGTGACAATGAGCAGTTCTTC	CASSYSRASGDNEQFF
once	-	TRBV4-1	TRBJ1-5	TGCGCCAGCAGCCGGGAGGGGGTCGGGCAGCCCCAGCATTTT	CASSREGVGQPQHF
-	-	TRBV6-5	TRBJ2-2	TGTGCCAGCAGTTACTCGGTCAGGGGCCTAACCGGGGAGCTGTTTTTT	CASSYSVRGLTGELFF
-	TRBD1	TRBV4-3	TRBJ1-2	TGCGCCAGCAGCCAAGACAGGGGGCTGAACTATGGCTACACCTTC	CASSQDRGLNYGYTF
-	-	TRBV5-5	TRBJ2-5	TGTGCCAGCAGCTTGCGATCCGCAACAAAAGAGACCCAGTACTTC	CASSLRSATKETQYF
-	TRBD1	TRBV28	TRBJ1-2	TGTGCCAGCATGGACAGGGCCTATGGCTACACCTTC	CASMDRAYGYTF
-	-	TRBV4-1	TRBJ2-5	TGCGCCAGCAGCCAAGATCAGGCGGGGCCTGACGAGACCCGGTACTTC	CASSQDQAGPDETRYF
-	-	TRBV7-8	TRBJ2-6	TGTGCCAGCAGCTTAGGAGGGCGTCTAGCCGGCGGGGCCAACGTCCTGACTTTC	CASSLGGRLAGGANVLTF
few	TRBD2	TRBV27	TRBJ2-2	TGTGCCAGCAGTCGGACCGGCAGAATGGGCGGGAGGGGGGCCGGGGAGCTGTTTTTT	CASSRTGRMGGRGAGELFF
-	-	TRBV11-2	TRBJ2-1	TGTGCCAGCAGCTTAGCCGGGTTCAATGAGCAGTTCTTC	CASSLAGFNEQFF
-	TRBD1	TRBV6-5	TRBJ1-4	TGTGCCAGCAGTCCCACAGGGGAGGTTGAAAAACTGTTTTTT	CASSPTGEVEKLFF
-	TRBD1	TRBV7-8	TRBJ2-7	TGTGCCAGCAGCGGCAGCTTAAGGGGGCGGAACCCTACGTATCTGTACGAGCAGTACTTC	CASSGSLRGRNPTYLYEQYF
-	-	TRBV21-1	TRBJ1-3	TGTGCCAGGCTTAGCTCTGGAAACACCATATATTTT	CARLSSGNTIYF
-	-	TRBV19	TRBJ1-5	TGTGCCAGTAGTATAGGACACCTGTATCAGCCCCAGCATTTT	CASSIGHLYQPQHF
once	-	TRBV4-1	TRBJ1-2	TGCGCCAGCAGCCTCGGGAATTGCGGCTACACCTTC	CASSLGNCGYTF
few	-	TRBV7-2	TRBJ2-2	TGTGCCAGCAGCTTAGGGACAGAGACGAACACCGGGGAGCTGTTTTTT	CASSLGTETNTGELFF
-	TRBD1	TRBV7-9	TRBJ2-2	TGTGCCAGCAGCCAAAGGACAGGGGAAGGGACCGGGGAGCTGTTTTTT	CASSQRTGEGTGELFF
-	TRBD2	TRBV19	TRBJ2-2	TGTGCCAGTAGTCCCGGGACTATGTCCGGGGAGCTGTTTTTT	CASSPGTMSGELFF
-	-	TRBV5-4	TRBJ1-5	TGTGCCAGCAGCCGGGGGGGAGGTCAGCCCCAGCATTTT	CASSRGGGQPQHF
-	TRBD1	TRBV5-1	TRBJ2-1	TGCGCCAGCAGCTTGGAGACAGGGTCCTACAATGAGCAGTTCTTC	CASSLETGSYNEQFF
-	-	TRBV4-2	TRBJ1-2	TGTGCCAGCAGCCCCTGGGAGACCGCTAACTATGGCTACACCTTC	CASSPWETANYGYTF
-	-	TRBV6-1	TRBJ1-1	TGTGCCAGCAGTGAACACGGCAGGGGGAACACTGAAGCTTTCTTT	CASSEHGRGNTEAFF
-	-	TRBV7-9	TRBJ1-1	TGTGCCAGCAGCATATTACCGACGGACAGTGAAGCTTTCTTT	CASSILPTDSEAFF
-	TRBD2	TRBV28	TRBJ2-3	TGTGCCAGCAGTGTAGCGGGAGCCGTAGATACGCAGTATTTT	CASSVAGAVDTQYF
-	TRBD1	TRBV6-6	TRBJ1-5	TGTGCCAGCAGAAGGGACAGCTATAGCAATCAGCCCCAGCATTTT	CASRRDSYSNQPQHF
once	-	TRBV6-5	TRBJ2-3	TGTGCCAGCAGTTACTCATCGGGACTTGGTACGCAGTATTTT	CASSYSSGLGTQYF
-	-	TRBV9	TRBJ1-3	TGTGCCAGCAGCCCTCAGGGAAACACCATATATTTT	CASSPQGNTIYF
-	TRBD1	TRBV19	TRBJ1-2	TGTGCCACTAAAGGGGTGAAAAGCGTACAGGGGGCGCTGGACTATGGCTACACCTTC	CATKGVKSVQGALDYGYTF
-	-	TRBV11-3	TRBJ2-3	TGTGCCAGCAGCTCACAGAGTAGAGACAGACGCACAGATACGCAGTATTTT	CASSSQSRDRRTDTQYF
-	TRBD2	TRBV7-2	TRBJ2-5	TGTGCCAGCAGCTCCTCAGCGGGGGGCTCCCAAGAGACCCAGTACTTC	CASSSSAGGSQETQYF
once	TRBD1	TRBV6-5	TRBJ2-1	TGTGCCAGCAGTTTGGCAGGGGGCATGAATGAGCAGTTCTTC	CASSLAGGMNEQFF
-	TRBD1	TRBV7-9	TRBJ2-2	TGTGCCAGCAGCCCCCTGTTGGGACAGGCGTCTCCCGGGGAGCTGTTTTTT	CASSPLLGQASPGELFF
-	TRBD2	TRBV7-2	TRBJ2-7	TGTGCCAGCAGCCTCGGACTAGCGGGGGGCTACGAGCAGTACTTC	CASSLGLAGGYEQYF
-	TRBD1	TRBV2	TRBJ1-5	TGTGCCAGCAGGGACAGACAGGGGGCACATCAGCCCCAGCATTTT	CASRDRQGAHQPQHF
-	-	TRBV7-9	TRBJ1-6	TGTGCCAGCAGCCCTGGACTGGATAATTCACCCCTCCACTTT	CASSPGLDNSPLHF
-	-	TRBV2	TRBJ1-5	TGTGCCAGCAGTGACCAGGGTAGCAATCAGCCCCAGCATTTT	CASSDQGSNQPQHF
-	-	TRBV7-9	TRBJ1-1	TGTGCCAGCAGCTCGTTGGAGGGCACTGAAGCTTTCTTT	CASSSLEGTEAFF
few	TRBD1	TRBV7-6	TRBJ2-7	TGTGCCAGCAGCCCCCGCCTCGGACAGGGCTCCTACGAGCAGTACTTC	CASSPRLGQGSYEQYF
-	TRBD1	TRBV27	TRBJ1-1	TGTGCCAGCAGTCCTCGACAGGGATCTGAAGCTTTCTTT	CASSPRQGSEAFF